This TCR beta chain was sequenced during a study of identical twins. Overall study findings and caveats: Carriage of fewer insertions was seen in abundant cord blood beta clonotypes, whereas memory repertoires showed none. In monozygotic twins, models underestimated the sharing of out-of-frame TCR alpha. Less excess twin sharing appeared in beta out-of-frame sequences.

Unique molecular identifiers were in the cDNA, with template-switch universal primer binding. TCRdb re-analysed the 5' RACE reads in MiXCR, keeping a single row per CDR3 protein. There are 400,000 to 500,000 distinct CDR3 sequences in the sample; approximately 17% occur only once, and roughly an eighth lies in the top ten. The sample holds a few counts of this clonotype. Antigen: not known. J lost 5 bases, V lost 3 bases, and 5 bases had no gene match. This CDR3 is built from 14 residues. From germline, CDR1 is MNHEY and CDR2 SVGEGT. The sequence was collected from a man aged 50 to 59 in good health. The specimen was naive T cells sorted from blood. The chain links TRBV6-2 or TRBV6-3 to TRBJ1-1; 8 bases fit TRBD1. The CDR3 here is CASSYSRTGTEAFF. In DNA form, the CDR3 reads TGTGCCAGCAGTTATTCGCGGACAGGGACTGAAGCTTTCTTT.